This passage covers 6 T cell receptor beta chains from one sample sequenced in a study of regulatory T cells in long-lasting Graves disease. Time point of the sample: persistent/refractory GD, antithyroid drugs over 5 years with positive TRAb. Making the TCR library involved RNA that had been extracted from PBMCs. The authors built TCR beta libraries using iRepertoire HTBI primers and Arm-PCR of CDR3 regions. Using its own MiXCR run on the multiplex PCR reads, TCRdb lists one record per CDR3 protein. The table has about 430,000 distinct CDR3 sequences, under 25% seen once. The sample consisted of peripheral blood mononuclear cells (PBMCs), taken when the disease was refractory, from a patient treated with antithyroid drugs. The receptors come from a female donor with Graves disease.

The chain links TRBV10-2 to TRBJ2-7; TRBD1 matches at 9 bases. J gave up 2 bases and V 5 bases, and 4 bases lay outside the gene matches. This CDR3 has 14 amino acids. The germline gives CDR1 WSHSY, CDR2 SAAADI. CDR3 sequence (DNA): TGCGCCAGCAGTATTAGGACAGGGGCCTACGAGCAGTACTTC. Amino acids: CASSIRTGAYEQYF.

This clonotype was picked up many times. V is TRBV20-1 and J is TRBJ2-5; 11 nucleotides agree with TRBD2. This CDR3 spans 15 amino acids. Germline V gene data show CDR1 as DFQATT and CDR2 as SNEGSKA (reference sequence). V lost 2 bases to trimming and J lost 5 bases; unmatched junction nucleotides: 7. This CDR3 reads CSARLAGGPWETQYF. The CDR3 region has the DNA TGCAGTGCTAGATTAGCGGGAGGGCCCTGGGAGACCCAGTACTTC.

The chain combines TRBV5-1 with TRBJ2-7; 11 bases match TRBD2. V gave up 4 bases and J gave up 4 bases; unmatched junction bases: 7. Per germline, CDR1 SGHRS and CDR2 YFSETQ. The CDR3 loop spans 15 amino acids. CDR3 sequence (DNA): TGCGCCAGCAGCGGAAGTAGCGGGAGGGTTTACGAGCAGTACTTC. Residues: CASSGSSGRVYEQYF.

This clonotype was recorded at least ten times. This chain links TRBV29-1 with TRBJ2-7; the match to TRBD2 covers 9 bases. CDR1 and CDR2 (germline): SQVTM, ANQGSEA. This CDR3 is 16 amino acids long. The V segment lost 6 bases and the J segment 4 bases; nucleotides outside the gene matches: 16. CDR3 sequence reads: CSVGPRAGGPEYEQYF. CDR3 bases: TGCAGCGTGGGCCCAAGGGCGGGAGGGCCTGAGTACGAGCAGTACTTC.

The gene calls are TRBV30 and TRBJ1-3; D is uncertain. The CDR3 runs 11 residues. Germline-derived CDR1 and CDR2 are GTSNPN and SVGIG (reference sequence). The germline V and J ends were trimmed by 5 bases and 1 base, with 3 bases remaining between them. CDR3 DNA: TGTGCCTGGTCTTCTGGAAACACCATATATTTT. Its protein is CAWSSGNTIYF.

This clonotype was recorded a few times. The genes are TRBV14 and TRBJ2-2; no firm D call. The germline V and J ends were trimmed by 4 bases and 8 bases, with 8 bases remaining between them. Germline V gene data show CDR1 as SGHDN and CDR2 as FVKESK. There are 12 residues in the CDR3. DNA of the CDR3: TGTGCCAGCAGCCCGGACCTGGGGGAGCTGTTTTTT. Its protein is CASSPDLGELFF.